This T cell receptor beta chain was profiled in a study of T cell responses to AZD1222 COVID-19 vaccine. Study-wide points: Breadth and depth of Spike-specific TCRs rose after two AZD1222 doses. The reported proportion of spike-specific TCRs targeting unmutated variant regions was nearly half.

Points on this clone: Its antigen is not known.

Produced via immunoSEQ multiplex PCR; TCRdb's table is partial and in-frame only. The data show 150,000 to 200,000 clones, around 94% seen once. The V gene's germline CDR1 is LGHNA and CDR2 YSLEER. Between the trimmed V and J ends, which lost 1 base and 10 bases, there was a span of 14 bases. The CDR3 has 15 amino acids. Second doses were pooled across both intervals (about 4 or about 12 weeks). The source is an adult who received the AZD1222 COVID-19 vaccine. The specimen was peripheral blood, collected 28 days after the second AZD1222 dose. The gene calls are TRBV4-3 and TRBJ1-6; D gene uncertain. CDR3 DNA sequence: TGCGCCAGCAGCCAAGGGGCAACCAGACCCTCACCCCTCCACTTT. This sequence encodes CASSQGATRPSPLHF.